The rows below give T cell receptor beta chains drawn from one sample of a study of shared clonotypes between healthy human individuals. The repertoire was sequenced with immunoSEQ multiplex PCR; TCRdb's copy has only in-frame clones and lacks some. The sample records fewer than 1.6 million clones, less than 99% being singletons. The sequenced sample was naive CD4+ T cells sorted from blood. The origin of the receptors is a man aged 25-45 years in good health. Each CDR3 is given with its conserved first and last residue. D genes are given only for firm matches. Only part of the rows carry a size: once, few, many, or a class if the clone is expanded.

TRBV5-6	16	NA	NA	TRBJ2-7	TGTGCCAGCAGCTTGGCCCGGGACTCCTTTTCCTACGAGCAGTACTTC	CASSLARDSFSYEQYF
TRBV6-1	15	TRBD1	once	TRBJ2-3	TGTGCCAGCAGCCTAACAGGGGCGAGCACAGATACGCAGTATTTT	CASSLTGASTDTQYF
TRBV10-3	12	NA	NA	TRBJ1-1	TGTGCCATCAGTGCCATGAACACTGAAGCTTTCTTT	CAISAMNTEAFF
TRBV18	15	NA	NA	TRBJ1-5	TGTGCCAGCTCGCTAGGGGCTTTTAGTAATCAGCCCCAGCATTTT	CASSLGAFSNQPQHF
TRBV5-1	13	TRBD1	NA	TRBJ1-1	TGCGCCAGCAGCCAGGACAGGGGGTCAGAAGCTTTCTTT	CASSQDRGSEAFF
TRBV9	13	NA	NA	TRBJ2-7	TGTGCCAGCAGCGTAGGAATCTCCTACGAGCAGTACTTC	CASSVGISYEQYF
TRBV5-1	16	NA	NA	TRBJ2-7	TGCGCCAGCAGCCTCCCTCCTGCCAGCGGAACCTACGAGCAGTACTTC	CASSLPPASGTYEQYF
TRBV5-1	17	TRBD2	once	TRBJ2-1	TGCGCCAGCGGCTCCGGGGCTAGCGGGTCGAGGGGAAATGAGCAGTTCTTC	CASGSGASGSRGNEQFF
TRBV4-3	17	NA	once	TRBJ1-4	TGCGCCAGCAGCCAGCCCGCCCTGACTGGAGGGAATGAAAAACTGTTTTTT	CASSQPALTGGNEKLFF
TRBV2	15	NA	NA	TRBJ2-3	TGTGCCAGCAGTGAAATAGGGACCCTCACGTATACGCAGTATTTT	CASSEIGTLTYTQYF
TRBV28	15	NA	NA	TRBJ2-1	NA	CASSTSTGAYNEQFF
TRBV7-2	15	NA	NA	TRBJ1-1	TGTGCCAGCAGCTTAGTTTGGGGGGGCAACACTGAAGCTTTCTTT	CASSLVWGGNTEAFF
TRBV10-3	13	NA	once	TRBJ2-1	TGTGCCATCAGTGAGTCTGCGTATGATGAGCAGTTCTTC	CAISESAYDEQFF
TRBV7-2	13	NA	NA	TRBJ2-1	TGTGCCAGCAGCCCCCAGTTCAACAATGAGCAGTTCTTC	CASSPQFNNEQFF
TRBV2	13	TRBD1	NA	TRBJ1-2	TGTGCCAGCAGGCGACAGGGGGACTATGGCTACACCTTC	CASRRQGDYGYTF